The 10 T cell receptor beta chains below were found in one sample sequenced in a study of T cells expressing NK-cell markers. TCRdb reworked the 5' RACE reads into one entry per CDR3 protein, no DNA. The sample shows approximately 170,000 distinct CDR3 sequences, and 20% sits with its ten largest clones. Sequences were obtained from blood T cells: a sorted CD56 or NKG2C T cell subset, CD4+ or CD8+ T cells, or bulk PBMC T cells (not recorded which). The receptors stem from a man aged 18 to 69 in good health.

This chain connects TRBV12-3 or TRBV12-4 to TRBJ2-5; checking the TCRdb D call of TRBD1 is not possible without DNA. This CDR3 has 15 amino acids. This CDR3 is CASSLRPRGQETQYF.

The chain employs TRBV13 and TRBJ2-1; TCRdb lists TRBD1, though no DNA is available to test this call. Germline assignment: CDR1 PRHDT and CDR2 FYEKMQ (reference sequence). The length of the CDR3 is 14 residues. CDR3 in amino acids: CASSSRTRGNEQFF. Complete variable domain (other parts from reference TRBV13 and TRBJ2-1): AAGVIQSPRHLIKEKRETATLKCYPIPRHDTVYWYQQGPGQDPQFLISFYEKMQSDKGSIPDRFSAQQFSDYHSELNMSSLELGDSALYFCASSSRTRGNEQFFGPGTRLTVL.

The V call is TRBV24-1, the J call TRBJ2-6. The CDR3 length is 13 residues. Germline V lookup: CDR1 KGHDR, CDR2 SFDVKD. This CDR3 reads CATSDSGANVLTF.

The V and J genes are TRBV7-9 and TRBJ2-1. This CDR3 has 16 amino acids. The germline gives CDR1 SEHNR, CDR2 FQNEAQ (reference sequence). The chain's CDR3 is CASSLADFPSYNEQFF.

The rearrangement uses TRBV14 and TRBJ1-1. This CDR3 spans 15 amino acids. Germline CDR1 SGHDN, CDR2 FVKESK. Here the CDR3 reads CASSPRGTGGLEAFF.

CDR3: CASSQDGAGPLLTGFF. This chain uses TRBV3-1 with TRBJ2-1; lacking DNA, the TRBD1 call made by TCRdb goes unchecked. The germline CDR1 and CDR2 sequences are LGHDT and YNNKEL (reference sequence). The CDR3 has 16 residues.

The V gene is TRBV28, the J gene TRBJ2-7; TCRdb selects TRBD2, and the lack of DNA leaves this call unchecked. In germline, CDR1 is MDHEN, CDR2 SYDVKM. This CDR3 is built from 14 residues. This CDR3 is CASTPGSGGHEQYF.

The rearrangement uses TRBV6-1 and TRBJ1-3. The length of the CDR3 is 14 residues. Germline CDR1 is MNHNS and CDR2 is SASEGT. Here the CDR3 reads CASSEGLSGNTIYF.

V and J are TRBV7-9 and TRBJ1-2; TCRdb selects TRBD1, and the lack of DNA leaves this call unchecked. The germline V gene has CDR1 SEHNR and CDR2 FQNEAQ (reference sequence). This CDR3 spans 16 amino acids. The chain's CDR3 is CASSQLRDRGRRGYTF.

J is TRBJ2-5 and V is TRBV15; TCRdb proposes TRBD2, but this gene call is untestable without DNA. This CDR3 is built from 15 residues. Germline loops: CDR1 LNHNV, CDR2 YYDKDF (reference sequence). CDR3 region: CATSRRASAQETQYF.